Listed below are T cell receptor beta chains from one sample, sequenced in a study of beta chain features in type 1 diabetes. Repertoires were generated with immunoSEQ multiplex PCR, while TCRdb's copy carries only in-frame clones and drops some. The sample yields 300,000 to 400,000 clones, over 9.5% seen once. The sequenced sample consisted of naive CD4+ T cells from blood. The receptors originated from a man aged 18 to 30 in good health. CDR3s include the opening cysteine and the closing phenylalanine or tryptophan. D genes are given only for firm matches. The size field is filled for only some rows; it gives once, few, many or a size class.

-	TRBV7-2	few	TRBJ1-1	TGTGCCAGCAGCTCCCCGGGGAGGGAAGCTTTCTTT	CASSSPGREAFF
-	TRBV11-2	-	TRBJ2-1	TGTGCCAGCAAGGCCTACGGGGGCAATGAGCAGTTCTTC	CASKAYGGNEQFF
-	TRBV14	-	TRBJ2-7	TGTGCCAGCAGCCAAGAGTCAGCCTACGAGCAGTACTTC	CASSQESAYEQYF
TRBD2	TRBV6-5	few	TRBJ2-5	TGTGCCAGCAGTTATGGTGGGAGGGCGCTTGAGACCCAGTACTTC	CASSYGGRALETQYF
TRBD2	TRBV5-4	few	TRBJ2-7	TGTGCCAGCAGCTTAAGCGGGGGGGCCTACGAGCAGTACTTC	CASSLSGGAYEQYF
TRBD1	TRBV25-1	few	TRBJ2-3	TGTGCCAGCAGCCGACAGGGCAGGGCAGATACGCAGTATTTT	CASSRQGRADTQYF
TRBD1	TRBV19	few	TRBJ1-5	TGTGCCAGTACGGGACAGATCAATCAGCCCCAGCATTTT	CASTGQINQPQHF
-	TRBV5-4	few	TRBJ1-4	TGTGCCAGCAGCTTGGTGGGGGGGGGAAAACTGTTTTTT	CASSLVGGGKLFF
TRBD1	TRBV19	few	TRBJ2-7	TGTGCCAGTAGTGACGGACAGGGAGCCCACTACGAGCAGTACTTC	CASSDGQGAHYEQYF
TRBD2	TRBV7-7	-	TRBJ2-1	TGTGCCAGCAGCCTAGCGGGGGGGCCGTTTGAGCAGTTCTTC	CASSLAGGPFEQFF
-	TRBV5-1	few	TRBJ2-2	TGCGCCAGCAGCTTGGAGCAGGCGACCGGGGAGCTGTTTTTT	CASSLEQATGELFF
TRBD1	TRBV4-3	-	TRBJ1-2	TGCGCCAGCAGCCAAGATTGGGACAGGGAAGGATATGGCTACACCTTC	CASSQDWDREGYGYTF
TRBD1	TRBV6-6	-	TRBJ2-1	TGTGCCAGCAGGAGACAGGGGGTGGATGAGCAGTTCTTC	CASRRQGVDEQFF
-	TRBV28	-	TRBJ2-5	TGTGCCAGCAGTTTTAGTGAGACCCAGTACTTC	CASSFSETQYF
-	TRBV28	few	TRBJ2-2	TGTGCCAGCAGTTTCTTCACCGGGGAGCTGTTTTTT	CASSFFTGELFF
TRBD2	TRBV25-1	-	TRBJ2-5	TGTGCCAGCAGTGACCCCCGACTAGCGGAGACCCAGTACTTC	CASSDPRLAETQYF
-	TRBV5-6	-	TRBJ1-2	TGTGCCAGCAGCTTGTCGGGGAACTATGGCTACACCTTC	CASSLSGNYGYTF